These T cell receptor beta chains were read from a single sample in a study of T cell responses to AZD1222 COVID-19 vaccine. The protocol was immunoSEQ multiplex PCR, while the TCRdb copy is restricted to in-frame clones and leaves out a portion. This sample carries 140,000 or so clones, more than 70% of them seen once, and the ten largest clones take roughly 1.8%. The specimen comprised peripheral blood, sampled 28 days after the second AZD1222 dose. The receptors originated from an adult who received the AZD1222 COVID-19 vaccine. Each CDR3 is given with its conserved first and last residue. A D gene is named only where the DNA matches it firmly. Clone sizes are given selectively: once, few, many, or a class where the clone is expanded.

14 - - TRBJ2-7 TRBV18 CASSPREPAYEQYF TGTGCCAGCTCACCACGCGAACCAGCCTACGAGCAGTACTTC
12 - - TRBJ2-1 TRBV4-1 CASSQVLGEQFF TGCGCCAGCAGCCAAGTCCTGGGGGAGCAGTTCTTC
14 - TRBD1 TRBJ2-7 TRBV2 CASSEFGQGGEQYF TGTGCCAGCAGTGAGTTTGGACAGGGTGGCGAGCAGTACTTC
16 - - TRBJ1-1 TRBV3-1/TRBV3-2 CASSQGQVEMNTEAFF TGTGCCAGCAGCCAAGGACAGGTCGAGATGAACACTGAAGCTTTCTTT
14 few - TRBJ2-7 TRBV27 CASSLSTTGYEQYF TGTGCCAGCAGTTTATCAACTACAGGCTACGAGCAGTACTTC
13 - - TRBJ2-7 TRBV4-1 CASSQEGGYEQYF TGCGCCAGCAGCCAAGAAGGCGGATACGAGCAGTACTTC
16 - - TRBJ2-4 TRBV3-1/TRBV3-2 CASYRWRGIAKNIQYF TGTGCCAGCTACAGGTGGCGGGGAATAGCCAAAAACATTCAGTACTTC
14 - - TRBJ2-5 TRBV5-1 CASSRGQNQETQYF TGCGCCAGCAGCCGCGGACAGAACCAAGAGACCCAGTACTTC
16 - TRBD1 TRBJ2-1 TRBV16 CASSTTGQGSYNEQFF TGTGCCAGCAGCACAACGGGACAGGGCTCCTACAATGAGCAGTTCTTC
16 - TRBD1 TRBJ1-2 TRBV6-5 CASSYSGTGANYGYTF TGTGCCAGCAGTTACTCAGGGACAGGGGCTAACTATGGCTACACCTTC
13 - - TRBJ2-1 TRBV11-2 CASRRLGGDEQFF TGTGCCAGCAGACGTCTCGGGGGTGACGAGCAGTTCTTC
14 - TRBD1 TRBJ2-5 TRBV7-2 CASSSSGTGWTQYF TGTGCCAGCAGCTCATCCGGGACAGGGTGGACCCAGTACTTC
13 - - TRBJ2-5 TRBV7-2 CASSQMAQETQYF TGTGCCAGCAGCCAGATGGCCCAAGAGACCCAGTACTTC
15 - - TRBJ2-3 TRBV7-2 CASSLMGGASDTQYF TGTGCCAGCAGCTTGATGGGGGGGGCGTCAGATACGCAGTATTTT
16 - TRBD1 TRBJ1-3 TRBV20-1 CSASSTGAMTGNTIYF TGCAGTGCTAGTAGTACAGGGGCTATGACTGGAAACACCATATATTTT
14 - TRBD1 TRBJ1-5 TRBV6-2/TRBV6-3 CASSWDSAFWPQHF TGTGCCAGCAGTTGGGACAGTGCGTTTTGGCCCCAGCATTTT
17 - TRBD1 TRBJ1-3 TRBV5-5 CASSFRGQGVSGNTIYF TGTGCCAGCAGCTTTCGGGGACAGGGGGTTTCTGGAAACACCATATATTTT
14 - - TRBJ2-5 TRBV29-1 CSVEVVTRGETQYF TGCAGCGTTGAAGTAGTGACCCGCGGGGAGACCCAGTACTTC
15 - TRBD1 TRBJ1-5 TRBV2 CASSEGTGVEQPQHF TGTGCCAGCAGTGAAGGGACAGGGGTTGAACAGCCCCAGCATTTT
15 - TRBD1 TRBJ1-1 TRBV11-3 CASSARDRENTEAFF TGTGCCAGCAGCGCCCGGGACAGGGAGAACACTGAAGCTTTCTTT
15 - TRBD1 TRBJ2-2 TRBV9 CASSAPGQGAGELFF TGTGCCAGCAGCGCCCCGGGACAGGGCGCCGGGGAGCTGTTTTTT
15 - - TRBJ2-7 TRBV13 CASSPGQGPLYEQYF TGTGCCAGCAGCCCGGGCCAAGGGCCCCTCTACGAGCAGTACTTC
17 - - TRBJ1-5 TRBV4-2 CASSQDQAGSGNQPQHF TGTGCCAGCAGCCAAGATCAGGCGGGGTCTGGCAATCAGCCCCAGCATTTT
14 - - TRBJ1-1 TRBV6-5 CATHRIGLDTEAFF TGTGCCACCCACCGTATTGGGTTAGACACTGAAGCTTTCTTT
12 - - TRBJ1-1 TRBV18 CASSPPNTEAFF TGTGCCAGCTCACCACCAAACACTGAAGCTTTCTTT
15 - - TRBJ2-5 TRBV11-3 CASSPWFKVTETQYF TGTGCCAGCAGCCCCTGGTTTAAAGTAACAGAGACCCAGTACTTC
14 - TRBD1 TRBJ1-2 TRBV3-1/TRBV3-2 CASRQGATERGYTF TGTGCCAGCCGACAGGGAGCAACGGAGCGGGGCTACACCTTC
19 - - TRBJ1-4 TRBV14 CASSRRAVIGVPTNEKLFF TGTGCCAGCAGCCGAAGAGCGGTAATAGGGGTCCCCACTAATGAAAAACTGTTTTTT
15 - TRBD1 TRBJ2-3 TRBV2 CASRPGGVSTDTQYF TGTGCCAGCAGACCAGGGGGAGTTAGCACAGATACGCAGTATTTT
15 - - TRBJ1-5 TRBV7-8 CASSSYRVPHQPQHF TGTGCCAGCAGCTCCTACAGGGTTCCGCACCAGCCCCAGCATTTT
16 - TRBD1 TRBJ1-2 TRBV7-9 CASSLGDTGANYGYTF TGTGCCAGCAGCTTAGGAGATACAGGGGCTAACTATGGCTACACCTTC
13 - - TRBJ1-4 TRBV10-3 CAISGEDNEKLFF TGTGCCATCAGTGGAGAGGATAATGAAAAACTGTTTTTT
13 - - TRBJ1-6 TRBV4-3 CASSQWPASPLHF TGCGCCAGCAGCCAGTGGCCTGCGTCACCCCTCCACTTT
12 few - TRBJ2-1 TRBV5-8 CASKWEYNEQFF TGTGCCAGCAAGTGGGAGTACAATGAGCAGTTCTTC
17 - TRBD2 TRBJ2-1 TRBV7-9 CASSLAMVAGGWNEQFF TGTGCCAGCAGCTTAGCGATGGTAGCGGGAGGATGGAATGAGCAGTTCTTC
16 once - TRBJ1-3 TRBV6-4 CASRIRTALSGNTIYF TGTGCCAGCAGAATTAGGACAGCGCTCTCTGGAAACACCATATATTTT
13 - - TRBJ2-7 TRBV24-1 CATSDGTLGEQYF TGTGCCACCAGTGATGGGACTCTGGGCGAGCAGTACTTC
15 - TRBD2 TRBJ2-7 TRBV4-3 CASSQILADPYEQYF TGCGCCAGCAGCCAGATACTAGCGGACCCCTACGAGCAGTACTTC
15 - - TRBJ1-2 TRBV7-2 CASSLGPDRRYGYTF TGTGCCAGCAGCTTAGGGCCCGACAGACGTTATGGCTACACCTTC
19 - TRBD1 TRBJ1-6 TRBV30 CAWTPRGRGPEFGNSPLHF TGTGCCTGGACCCCCCGCGGCAGGGGGCCCGAATTCGGGAATTCACCCCTCCACTTT
12 - - TRBJ2-1 TRBV23-1 CASSQKDSEQFF TGCGCCAGCAGCCAGAAGGACAGTGAGCAGTTCTTC
15 few TRBD2 TRBJ2-2 TRBV9 CASSGTSGRTGELFF TGTGCCAGCAGCGGGACTAGCGGGAGAACCGGGGAGCTGTTTTTT
16 - TRBD2 TRBJ2-5 TRBV27 CASSSTGTSGRKTQYF TGTGCCAGCAGTTCAACCGGGACTAGCGGGAGAAAGACCCAGTACTTC
14 - TRBD1 TRBJ1-6 TRBV6-4 CASSEGQINSPLHF TGTGCCAGCAGTGAGGGACAGATTAATTCACCCCTCCACTTT
17 - - TRBJ2-2 TRBV9 CASSVPREKGDTGELFF TGTGCCAGCAGCGTACCCCGGGAGAAGGGGGACACCGGGGAGCTGTTTTTT
15 - TRBD1 TRBJ2-7 TRBV13 CASSFGQGGSVEQYF TGTGCCAGCAGCTTCGGACAGGGGGGATCCGTTGAGCAGTACTTC